This T cell receptor (beta chain) is drawn from a study of T cell responses to AZD1222 COVID-19 vaccine. Notes on this clone: Antigen: not known.

Repertoires were generated with immunoSEQ multiplex PCR, while TCRdb's copy carries only in-frame clones and drops some. In the table there are about 110,000 clones, more than 70% of which are singletons. Overall study results and limits: Only six people who got AZD1222 tested seropositive at baseline.

Trimming removed 0 bases at V and 2 bases at J, with 8 bases between. The CDR3 covers 15 residues. Per germline, CDR1 SGHNT and CDR2 YENEEA. This sequence joins TRBV11-3 and TRBJ2-1; D might be TRBD2 (5 bases). This TCR was sampled from an adult who received the AZD1222 COVID-19 vaccine. Sequenced here: peripheral blood, sampled 28 days after the second AZD1222 dose. CDR3 sequence: CASSLDGGTYNEQFF. CDR3 bases: TGTGCCAGCAGCTTAGACGGAGGCACCTACAATGAGCAGTTCTTC. Using reference TRBV11-3 and TRBJ2-1 for the parts outside the CDR3, the full variable domain is EAGVVQSPRYKIIEKKQPVAFWCNPISGHNTLYWYLQNLGQGPELLIRYENEEAVDDSQLPKDRFSAERLKGVDSTLKIQPAELGDSAVYLCASSLDGGTYNEQFFGPGTRLTVL.